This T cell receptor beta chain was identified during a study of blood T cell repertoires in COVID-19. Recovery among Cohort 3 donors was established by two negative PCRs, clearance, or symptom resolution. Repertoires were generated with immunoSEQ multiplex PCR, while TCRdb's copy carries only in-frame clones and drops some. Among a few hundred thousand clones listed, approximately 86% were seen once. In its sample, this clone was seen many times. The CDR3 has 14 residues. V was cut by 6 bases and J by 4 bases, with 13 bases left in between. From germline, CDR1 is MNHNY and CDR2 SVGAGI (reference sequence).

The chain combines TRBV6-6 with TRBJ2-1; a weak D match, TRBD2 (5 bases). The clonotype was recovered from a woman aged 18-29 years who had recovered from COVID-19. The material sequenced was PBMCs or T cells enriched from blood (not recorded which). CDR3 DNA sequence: TGTGCCAGCAGCCCCGGACTCGATTACAATGAGCAGTTCTTC. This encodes CASSPGLDYNEQFF.